This TCR beta chain was identified in a study of blood T cell repertoires in COVID-19. Overall study: Acute and convalescent COVID-19 samples came from the United States, Italy and Spain.

Living in under 30 US areas, the participants were between roughly 18 and 89 years of age. Which cohort a participant joined came from the clinical history participants gave. Original processing methods: Researchers report that nucleated cell counts were estimated from reference gene primer amplification. Sequencing used immunoSEQ multiplex PCR; TCRdb keeps in-frame clones, though not all of them. V and J calls and clone size come straight from that table; D and trimming were deduced from the DNA. The repertoire holds about 200,000 clones, 86% seen once, with 3% to 4% in the top ten. V gave up 5 bases and J gave up 4 bases, with 12 bases separating them. Germline V gene lookup returns CDR1 SGHDN and CDR2 FVKESK. This CDR3 spans 14 amino acids.

This TCR came from a woman aged 40 to 50 with acute COVID-19. The sequencing input was PBMCs or T cells enriched from blood (not recorded which). J is TRBJ1-5 and V is TRBV14, with no clear D. For the CDR3, the DNA is TGTGCCAGCAGCGAGGCGGGGAGGAATCAGCCCCAGCATTTT. As protein: CASSEAGRNQPQHF.